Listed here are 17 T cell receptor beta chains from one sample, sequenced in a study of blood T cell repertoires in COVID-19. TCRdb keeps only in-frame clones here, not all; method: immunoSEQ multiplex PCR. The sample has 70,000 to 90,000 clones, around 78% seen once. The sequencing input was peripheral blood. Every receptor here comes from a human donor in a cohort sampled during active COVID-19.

The DNA of the CDR3 is TGTGCCAGCACCTTCCTCACTGCACTAGCGGGTTCCACCGGGGAGCTGTTTTTT. This sequence encodes CASTFLTALAGSTGELFF. The V call is TRBV7-9, the J call TRBJ2-2; 9 bases are a match to TRBD2. The V segment lost 7 bases and the J segment 4 bases; nucleotides outside the gene matches: 16. The CDR3 covers 18 residues. The V gene's germline CDR1 is SEHNR and CDR2 FQNEAQ (reference sequence).

CDR3 residues: CASSLGGGWSTEAFF. CDR3 nucleotide sequence: TGTGCCAGCAGCTTAGGAGGGGGCTGGAGCACTGAAGCTTTCTTT. The rearrangement joins TRBV7-2 to TRBJ1-1, with 7 bases lining up with TRBD1. Germline-derived CDR1 and CDR2 are SGHTA and FQGNSA. The CDR3 spans 15 residues. V trimming: 1 base; J trimming: 4 bases; junction bases outside the gene matches: 6.

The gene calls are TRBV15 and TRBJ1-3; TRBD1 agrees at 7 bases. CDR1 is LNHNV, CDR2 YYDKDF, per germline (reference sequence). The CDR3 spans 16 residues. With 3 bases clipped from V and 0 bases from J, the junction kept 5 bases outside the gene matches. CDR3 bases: TGTGCCACCAGCAGCGACAGGGAAAGCTCTGGAAACACCATATATTTT. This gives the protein CATSSDRESSGNTIYF.

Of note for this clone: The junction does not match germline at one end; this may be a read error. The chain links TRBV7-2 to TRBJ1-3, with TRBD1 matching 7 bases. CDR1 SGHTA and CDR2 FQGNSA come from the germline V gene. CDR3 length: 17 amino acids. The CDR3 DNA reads TGTGCCAGCACCTTACACCAGGGGGGCAACTCTGGAAACACCATATATTTT. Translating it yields CASTLHQGGNSGNTIYF. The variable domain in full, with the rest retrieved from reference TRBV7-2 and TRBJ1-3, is GAGVSQSPSNKVTEKGKDVELRCDPISGHTALYWYRQSLGQGLEFLIYFQGNSAPDKSGLPSDRFSAERTGGSVSTLTIQRTQQEDSAVYLCASTLHQGGNSGNTIYFGEGSWLTVV.

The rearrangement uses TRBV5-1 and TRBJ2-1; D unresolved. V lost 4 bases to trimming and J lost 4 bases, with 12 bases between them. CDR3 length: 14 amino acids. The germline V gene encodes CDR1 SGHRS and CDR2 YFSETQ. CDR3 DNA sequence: TGCGCCAGCAGCCCGATGCCAGGTTACAATGAGCAGTTCTTC. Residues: CASSPMPGYNEQFF.

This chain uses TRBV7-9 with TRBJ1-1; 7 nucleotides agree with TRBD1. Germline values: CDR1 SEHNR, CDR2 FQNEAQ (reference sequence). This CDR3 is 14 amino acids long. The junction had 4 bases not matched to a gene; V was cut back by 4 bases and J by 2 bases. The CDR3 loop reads CASSYGTANTEAFF. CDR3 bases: TGTGCCAGCAGCTACGGGACAGCTAACACTGAAGCTTTCTTT. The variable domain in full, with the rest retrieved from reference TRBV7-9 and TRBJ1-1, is DTGVSQNPRHKITKRGQNVTFRCDPISEHNRLYWYRQTLGQGPEFLTYFQNEAQLEKSRLLSDRFSAERPKGSFSTLEIQRTEQGDSAMYLCASSYGTANTEAFFGQGTRLTVV.

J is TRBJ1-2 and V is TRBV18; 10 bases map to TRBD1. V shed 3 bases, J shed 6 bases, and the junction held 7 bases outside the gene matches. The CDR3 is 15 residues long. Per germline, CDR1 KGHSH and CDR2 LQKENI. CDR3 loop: CASSPPPGTGDGYTF. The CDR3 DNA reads TGTGCCAGCTCACCCCCCCCCGGGACAGGGGATGGCTACACCTTC.

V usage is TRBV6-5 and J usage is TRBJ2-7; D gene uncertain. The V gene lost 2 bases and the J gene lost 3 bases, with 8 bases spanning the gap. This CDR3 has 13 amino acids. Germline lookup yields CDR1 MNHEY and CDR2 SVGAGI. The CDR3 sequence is CASSYGIGYEQYF. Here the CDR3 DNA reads TGTGCCAGCAGTTACGGTATCGGCTACGAGCAGTACTTC.

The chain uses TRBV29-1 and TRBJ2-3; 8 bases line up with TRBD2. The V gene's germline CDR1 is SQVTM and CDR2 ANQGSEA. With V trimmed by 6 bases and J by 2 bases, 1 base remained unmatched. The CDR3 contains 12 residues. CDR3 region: CSVAGDTDTQYF. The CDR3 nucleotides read TGCAGCGTAGCGGGGGACACAGATACGCAGTATTTT.

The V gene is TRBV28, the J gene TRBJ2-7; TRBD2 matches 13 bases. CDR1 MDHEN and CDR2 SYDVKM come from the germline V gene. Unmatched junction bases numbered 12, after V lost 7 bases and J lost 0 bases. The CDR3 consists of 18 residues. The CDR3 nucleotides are TGTGCCAGCAAACCCATGGGACTAGCGGGACCTAGCTCCTACGAGCAGTACTTC. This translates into CASKPMGLAGPSSYEQYF. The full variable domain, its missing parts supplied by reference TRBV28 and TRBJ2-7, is DVKVTQSSRYLVKRTGEKVFLECVQDMDHENMFWYRQDPGLGLRLIYFSYDVKMKEKGDIPEGYSVSREKKERFSLILESASTNQTSMYLCASKPMGLAGPSSYEQYFGPGTRLTVT.

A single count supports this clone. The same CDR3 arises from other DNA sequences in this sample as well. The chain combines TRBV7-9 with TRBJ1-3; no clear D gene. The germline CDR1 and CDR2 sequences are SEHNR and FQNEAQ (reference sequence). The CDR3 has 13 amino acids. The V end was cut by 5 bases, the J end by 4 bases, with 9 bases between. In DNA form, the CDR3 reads TGTGCCAGCAGCCCCCGGCGGGGAAACACCATATATTTT. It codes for CASSPRRGNTIYF.

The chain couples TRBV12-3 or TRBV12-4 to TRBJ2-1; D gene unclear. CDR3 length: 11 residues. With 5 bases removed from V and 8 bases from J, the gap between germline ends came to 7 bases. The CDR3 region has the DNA TGTGCCAGCAGTCCTTCCCATGAGCAGTTCTTC. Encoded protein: CASSPSHEQFF.

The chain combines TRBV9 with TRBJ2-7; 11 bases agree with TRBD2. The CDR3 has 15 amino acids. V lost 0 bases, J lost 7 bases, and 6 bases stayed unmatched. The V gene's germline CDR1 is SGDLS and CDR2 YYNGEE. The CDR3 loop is CASSVDSGGAREQYF. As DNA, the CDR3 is TGTGCCAGCAGCGTAGATAGCGGGGGGGCGCGGGAGCAGTACTTC.

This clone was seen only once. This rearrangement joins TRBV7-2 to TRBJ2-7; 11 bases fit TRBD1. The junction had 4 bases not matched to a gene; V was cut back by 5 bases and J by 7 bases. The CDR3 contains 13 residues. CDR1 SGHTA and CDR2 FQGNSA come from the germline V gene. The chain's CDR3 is CASSTGTGGEQYV. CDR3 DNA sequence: TGTGCCAGCAGCACAGGGACAGGGGGTGAGCAGTACGTC.

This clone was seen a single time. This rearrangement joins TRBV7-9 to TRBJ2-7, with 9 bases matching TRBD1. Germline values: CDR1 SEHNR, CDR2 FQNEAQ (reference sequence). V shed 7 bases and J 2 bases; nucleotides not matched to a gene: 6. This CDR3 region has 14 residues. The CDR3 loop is CASTPGQGPYEQYF. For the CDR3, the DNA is TGTGCCAGCACTCCGGGACAGGGTCCCTACGAGCAGTACTTC.

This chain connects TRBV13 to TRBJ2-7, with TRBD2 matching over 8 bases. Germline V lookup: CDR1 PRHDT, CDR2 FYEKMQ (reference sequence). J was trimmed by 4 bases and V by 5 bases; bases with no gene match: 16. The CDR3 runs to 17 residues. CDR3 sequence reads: CASSPTQYSGKPYEQYF. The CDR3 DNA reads TGTGCCAGCAGCCCAACCCAGTATAGCGGGAAGCCTTACGAGCAGTACTTC.

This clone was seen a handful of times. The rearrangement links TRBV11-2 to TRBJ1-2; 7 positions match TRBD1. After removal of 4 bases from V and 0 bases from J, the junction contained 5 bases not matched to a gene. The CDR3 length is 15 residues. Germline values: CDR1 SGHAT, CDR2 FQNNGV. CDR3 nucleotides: TGTGCCAGCAGCTATCCCGGGACAGCTAACTATGGCTACACCTTC. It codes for CASSYPGTANYGYTF.